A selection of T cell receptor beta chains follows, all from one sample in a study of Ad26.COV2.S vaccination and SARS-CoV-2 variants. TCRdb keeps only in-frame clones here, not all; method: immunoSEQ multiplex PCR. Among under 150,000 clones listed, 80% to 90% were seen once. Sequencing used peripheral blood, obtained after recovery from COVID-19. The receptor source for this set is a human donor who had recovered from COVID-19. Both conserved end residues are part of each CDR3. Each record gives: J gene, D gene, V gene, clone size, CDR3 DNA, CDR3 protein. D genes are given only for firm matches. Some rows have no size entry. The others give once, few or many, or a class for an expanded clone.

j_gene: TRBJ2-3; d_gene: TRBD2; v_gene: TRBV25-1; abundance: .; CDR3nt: TGTGCCAGCAGTGACTCTACCCCGACGGGGGGTGGAACAGATACGCAGTATTTT; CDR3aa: CASSDSTPTGGGTDTQYF
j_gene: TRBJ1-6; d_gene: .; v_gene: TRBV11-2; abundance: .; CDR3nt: TGTGCCAGCAGGAATCCCGGAGGGCGAGGGACATCTAATTCACCCCTCCACTTT; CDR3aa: CASRNPGGRGTSNSPLHF
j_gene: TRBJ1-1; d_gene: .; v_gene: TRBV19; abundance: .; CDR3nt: TGTGCCAGTAGCCCTACCTGGGCTCAGGGCCTGAACACTGAAGCTTTCTTT; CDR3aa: CASSPTWAQGLNTEAFF
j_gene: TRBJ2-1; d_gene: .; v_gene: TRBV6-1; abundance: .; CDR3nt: TGTGCCAGCAGTGATCGACAGCTGGTAGGTATTGAGCAGTTCTTC; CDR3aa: CASSDRQLVGIEQFF
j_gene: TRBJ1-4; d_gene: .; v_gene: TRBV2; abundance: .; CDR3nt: TGTGCCAGCACTTTCTCGGTAGCCTCGAAAACTAATGAAAAACTGTTTTTT; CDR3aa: CASTFSVASKTNEKLFF
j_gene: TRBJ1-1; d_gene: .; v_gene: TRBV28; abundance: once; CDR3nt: TGTGCCAGCAGTCTACGGGACCGACAGAACACTGAAGCTTTCTTT; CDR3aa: CASSLRDRQNTEAFF
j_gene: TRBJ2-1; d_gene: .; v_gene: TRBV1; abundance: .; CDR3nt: TGCACCAGCAGCCACCCCGTTGTAAGGGGCAATGAGCAGTTCTTC; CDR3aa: CTSSHPVVRGNEQFF
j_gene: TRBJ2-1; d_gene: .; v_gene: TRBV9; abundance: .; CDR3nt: TGTGCCAGCAGCGTAGAAGGGGGAATAACCGGGGCCTACAATGAGCAGTTCTTC; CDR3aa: CASSVEGGITGAYNEQFF
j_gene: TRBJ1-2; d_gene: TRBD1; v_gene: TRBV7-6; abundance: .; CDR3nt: TGTGCCAGCAGCCCAAACAGGGGAGCAGATGGCTACACCTTC; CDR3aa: CASSPNRGADGYTF
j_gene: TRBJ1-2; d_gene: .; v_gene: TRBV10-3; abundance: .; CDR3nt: TGTGCCATCAGTGAGTCAGTGCAGGGGTATGGCTACACCTTC; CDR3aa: CAISESVQGYGYTF
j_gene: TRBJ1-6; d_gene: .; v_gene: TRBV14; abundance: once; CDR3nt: TGTGCCAGCAGCCAAGCTTCGGCAGTCTATAATTCACCCCTCCACTTT; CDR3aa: CASSQASAVYNSPLHF
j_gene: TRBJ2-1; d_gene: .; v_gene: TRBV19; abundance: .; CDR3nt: TGTGCCAGTAGTGACCCGGGACTTAACAATGAGCAGTTCTTC; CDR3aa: CASSDPGLNNEQFF
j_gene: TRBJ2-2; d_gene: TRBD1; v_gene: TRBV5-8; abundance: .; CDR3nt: TGTGCCAAAAAAGGGAGACAGGGGGCGAACACCGGGGAGCTGTTTTTT; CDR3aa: CAKKGRQGANTGELFF
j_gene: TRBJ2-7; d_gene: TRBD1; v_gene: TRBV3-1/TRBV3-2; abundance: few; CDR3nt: TGTGCCAGCAGCCCCGGGACAGGACTCTACGAGCAGTACTTC; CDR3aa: CASSPGTGLYEQYF
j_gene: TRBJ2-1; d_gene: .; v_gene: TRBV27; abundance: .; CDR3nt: TGTGCCACGCGCCTAGGGAGCTCCTACAATGAGCAGTTCTTC; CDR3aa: CATRLGSSYNEQFF
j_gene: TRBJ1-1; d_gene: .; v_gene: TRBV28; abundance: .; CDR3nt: TGTGCCAGCAGTGTGGAAAACACTGAAGCTTTCTTT; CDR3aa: CASSVENTEAFF
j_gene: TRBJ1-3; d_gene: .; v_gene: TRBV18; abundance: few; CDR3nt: TGTGCCAGCTCGGCTACACAGGGACGCTCTGGAAACACCATATATTTT; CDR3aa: CASSATQGRSGNTIYF
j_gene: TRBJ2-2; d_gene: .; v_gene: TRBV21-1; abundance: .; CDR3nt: TGTGCCAGCAGCAAAGAACAGGCGAACACCGGGGAGCTGTTTTTT; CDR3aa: CASSKEQANTGELFF
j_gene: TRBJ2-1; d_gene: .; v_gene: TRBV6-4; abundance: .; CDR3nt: TGTGCCAGCAGTGAGGGAGGCCTCTCCTACAATGAGCAGTTCTTC; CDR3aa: CASSEGGLSYNEQFF
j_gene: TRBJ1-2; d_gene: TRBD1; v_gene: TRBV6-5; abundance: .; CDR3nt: TGTGCCAGCAGACGACAGGGAGGTAATGGCTACACCTTC; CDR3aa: CASRRQGGNGYTF
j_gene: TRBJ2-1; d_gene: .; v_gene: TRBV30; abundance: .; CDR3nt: TGTGCCTGGAGTGTAATTAGGTACAATGAGCAGTTCTTC; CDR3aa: CAWSVIRYNEQFF
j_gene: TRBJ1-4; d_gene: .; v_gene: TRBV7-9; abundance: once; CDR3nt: TGTGCCAGCAGCTACCGACAGGAAAATGAAAAACTGTTTTTT; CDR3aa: CASSYRQENEKLFF
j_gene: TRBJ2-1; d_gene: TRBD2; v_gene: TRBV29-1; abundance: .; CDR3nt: TGCAGCGTGTTTACGGGGGGAAACAATGAGCAGTTCTTC; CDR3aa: CSVFTGGNNEQFF
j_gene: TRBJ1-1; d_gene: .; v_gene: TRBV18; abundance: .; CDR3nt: TGTGCCAGCTCACCACCGGGGGGCTTAAACACTGAAGCTTTCTTT; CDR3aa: CASSPPGGLNTEAFF
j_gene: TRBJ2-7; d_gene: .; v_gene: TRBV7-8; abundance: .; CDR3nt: TGTGCCAGCAGCTTAGAGTGGTCCGAGCAGTACTTC; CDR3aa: CASSLEWSEQYF
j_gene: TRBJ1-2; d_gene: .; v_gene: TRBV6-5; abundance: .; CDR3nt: TGTGCCAGCAGGGGGAGAGGAGGAAATGGCTACACCTTC; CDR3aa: CASRGRGGNGYTF
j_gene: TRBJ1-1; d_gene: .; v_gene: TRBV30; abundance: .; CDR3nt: TGTGCCTGGAGTGTACTTGGGGAAGAAGCTTTCTTT; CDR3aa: CAWSVLGEEAFF
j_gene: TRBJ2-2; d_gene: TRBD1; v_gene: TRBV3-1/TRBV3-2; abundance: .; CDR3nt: TGTGCCAGCAGCCAACTACAGGGGACCGGGGAGCTGTTTTTT; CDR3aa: CASSQLQGTGELFF
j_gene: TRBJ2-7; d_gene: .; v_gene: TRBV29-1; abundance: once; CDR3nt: TGCAGCGTACGACCGACAGATTCCTACGAGCAGTACTTC; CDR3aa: CSVRPTDSYEQYF
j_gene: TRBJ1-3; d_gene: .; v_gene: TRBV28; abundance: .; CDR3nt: TGTGCCAGCAGTCCCGGATTGGGACCGACGCTTATGGGAAACACCATATATTTT; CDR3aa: CASSPGLGPTLMGNTIYF
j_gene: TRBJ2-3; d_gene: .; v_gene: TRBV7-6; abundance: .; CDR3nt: TGTGCCAGCACCTTAAGCGGCTTTGTCACAGATACGCAGTATTTT; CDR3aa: CASTLSGFVTDTQYF
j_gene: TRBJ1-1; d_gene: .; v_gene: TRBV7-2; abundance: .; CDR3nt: TGTGCCAGCAGCCCAGGCCCGTCGGACACTGAAGCTTTCTTT; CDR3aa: CASSPGPSDTEAFF
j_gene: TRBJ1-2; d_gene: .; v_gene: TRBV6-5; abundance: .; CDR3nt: TGTGCCAGCAGTCCGACAGAGAACTATGGCTACACCTTC; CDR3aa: CASSPTENYGYTF
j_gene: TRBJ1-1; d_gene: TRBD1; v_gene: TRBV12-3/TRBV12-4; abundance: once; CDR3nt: TGTGCCAGCGCCTATACAGGGGACACTGAAGCTTTCTTT; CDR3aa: CASAYTGDTEAFF
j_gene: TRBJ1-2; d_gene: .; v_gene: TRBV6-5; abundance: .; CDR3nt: TGTGCCAGCAGGGACAGTGGGGGTCTCTGGTATGGCTACACCTTC; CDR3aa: CASRDSGGLWYGYTF
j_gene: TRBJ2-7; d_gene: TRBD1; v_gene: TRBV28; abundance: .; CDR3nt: TGTGCCAGCCATGGACAGGGCTTCTACGAGCAGTACTTC; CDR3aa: CASHGQGFYEQYF
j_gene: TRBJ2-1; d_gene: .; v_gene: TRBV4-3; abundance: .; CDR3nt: TGCGCCAGCAGCCAAGATCGCCGGGGAGACAATGAGCAGTTCTTC; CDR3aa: CASSQDRRGDNEQFF
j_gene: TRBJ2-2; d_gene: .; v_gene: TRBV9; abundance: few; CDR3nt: TGTGCCAGCAGCGTAGGTGGGAGAAACACCGGGGAGCTGTTTTTT; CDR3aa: CASSVGGRNTGELFF
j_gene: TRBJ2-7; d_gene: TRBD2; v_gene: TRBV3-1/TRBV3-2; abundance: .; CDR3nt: TGTGCCAGCAGCCCAGCTCGTTTTAGCGGGGAAGCCTACGAGCAGTACTTC; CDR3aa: CASSPARFSGEAYEQYF
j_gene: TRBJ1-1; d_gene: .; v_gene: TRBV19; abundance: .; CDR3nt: TGTGCCAGTAGTATAGGGGTGGTAGAAGCTTTCTTT; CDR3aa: CASSIGVVEAFF
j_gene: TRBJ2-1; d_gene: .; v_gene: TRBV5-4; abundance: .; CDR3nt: TGTGCCAGCCAACTATCGGGACAATCGTCCAATGAGCAGTTCTTC; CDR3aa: CASQLSGQSSNEQFF
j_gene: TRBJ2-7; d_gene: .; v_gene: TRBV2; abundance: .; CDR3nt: TGTGCCAGCACTAGGACAGCCGAATTCTACGAGCAGTACTTC; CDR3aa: CASTRTAEFYEQYF
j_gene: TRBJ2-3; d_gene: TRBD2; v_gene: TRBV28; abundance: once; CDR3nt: TGTGCCAGCAGTCAGGGACTAGCGGGGGAGTATGCAGATACGCAGTATTTT; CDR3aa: CASSQGLAGEYADTQYF
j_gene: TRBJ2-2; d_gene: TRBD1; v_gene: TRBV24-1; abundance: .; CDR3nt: TGTGCCACCAGTGACCCTTTGACAGGGGGCACCGGGGAGCTGTTTTTT; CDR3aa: CATSDPLTGGTGELFF
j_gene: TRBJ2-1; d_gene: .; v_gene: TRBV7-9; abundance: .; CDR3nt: TGTGCCAGCAGCTTGGGACCGAGCCCATACTACAATGAGCAGTTCTTC; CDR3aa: CASSLGPSPYYNEQFF
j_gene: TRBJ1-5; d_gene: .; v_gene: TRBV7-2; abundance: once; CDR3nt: TGTGCCAGCAGCCAGGGACGGAATCAGCCCCAGCATTTT; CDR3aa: CASSQGRNQPQHF
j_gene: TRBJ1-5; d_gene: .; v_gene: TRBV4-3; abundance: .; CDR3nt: TGCGCCAGCAGCCAAGATCTAGGGAGGCGCAATCAGCCCCAGCATTTT; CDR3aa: CASSQDLGRRNQPQHF
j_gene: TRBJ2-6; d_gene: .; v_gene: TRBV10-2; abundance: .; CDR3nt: TGCGCCAGCCGCCAACAGGGCGTCTCTGGGGCCAACGTCCTGACTTTC; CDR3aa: CASRQQGVSGANVLTF
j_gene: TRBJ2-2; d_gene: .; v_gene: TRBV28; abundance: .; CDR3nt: TGTGCCAGCAGGACGGATGGGGGCGGGGAGCTGTTTTTT; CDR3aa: CASRTDGGGELFF
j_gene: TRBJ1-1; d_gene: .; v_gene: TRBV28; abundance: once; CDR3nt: TGTGCCAGCAGTTTCGTGGTTACTGAAGCTTTCTTT; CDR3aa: CASSFVVTEAFF
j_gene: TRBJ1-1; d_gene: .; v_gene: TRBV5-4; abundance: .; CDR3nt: TGTGCCAGCAGCTTGGGGGGTGGCACTGAAGCTTTCTTT; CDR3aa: CASSLGGGTEAFF
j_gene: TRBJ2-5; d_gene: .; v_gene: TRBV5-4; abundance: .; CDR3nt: TGTGCCAGCAGTTTTAACAGGGCCGGCGGAGAGACCCAGTACTTC; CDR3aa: CASSFNRAGGETQYF
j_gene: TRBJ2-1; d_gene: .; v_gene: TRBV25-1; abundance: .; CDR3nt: TGTGCCAGCAGTCAAGGGGCTGAGCAGTTCTTC; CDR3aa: CASSQGAEQFF
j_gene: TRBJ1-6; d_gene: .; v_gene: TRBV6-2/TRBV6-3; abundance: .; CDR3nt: TGTGCCAGCAGCCCCTTGCCGGCTAATTCACCCCTCCACTTT; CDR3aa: CASSPLPANSPLHF
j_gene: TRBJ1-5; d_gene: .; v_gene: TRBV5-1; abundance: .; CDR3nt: TGCGCCAGCAGCCGGATCGACAGGAGCAATCAGCCCCAGCATTTT; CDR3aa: CASSRIDRSNQPQHF
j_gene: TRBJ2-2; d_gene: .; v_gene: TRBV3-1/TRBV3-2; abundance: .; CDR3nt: TGTGCCAGCAGCCACCGAGCCGGGGAGCTGTTTTTT; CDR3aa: CASSHRAGELFF
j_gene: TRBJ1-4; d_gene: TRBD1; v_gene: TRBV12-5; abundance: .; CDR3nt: TGTGCTAGTGGCCCCGGGACAGGGCACGGGAATGAAAAACTGTTTTTT; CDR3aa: CASGPGTGHGNEKLFF
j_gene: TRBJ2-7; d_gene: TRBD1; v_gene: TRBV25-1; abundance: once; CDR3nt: TGTGCCAGCTCTAGGGGGGGACAGGGAACCTACGAGCAGTACTTC; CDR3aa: CASSRGGQGTYEQYF
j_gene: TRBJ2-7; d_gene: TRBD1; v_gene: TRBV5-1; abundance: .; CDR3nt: TGCGCCAGCAGCTTGAGCGTAGGGACAGGCTACGAGCAGTACTTC; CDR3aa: CASSLSVGTGYEQYF
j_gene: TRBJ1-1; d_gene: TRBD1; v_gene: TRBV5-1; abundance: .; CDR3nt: TGCGCCAGCACCTCCTCGACAGGGGCCAATGAAGCTTTCTTT; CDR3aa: CASTSSTGANEAFF